This TCR beta chain was identified during a study of T cell responses to AZD1222 COVID-19 vaccine. The CDR3 loop spans 16 amino acids. V lost 0 bases, J lost 12 bases, and 10 bases stayed unmatched. From germline, CDR1 is ENHRY and CDR2 SYGVKD. Whole-study results and caveats: Most donors were white British and more were female, and clonal diversity was possibly underestimated. Across spike, vaccine-associated CD4 TCRs were found, dominant at 160-218 and 743-854. After two AZD1222 doses, spike-specific TCR breadth and depth rose versus day 0.

As for this clone: Its antigen is not identified.

The data were produced by immunoSEQ multiplex PCR, yet TCRdb's version contains in-frame clones alone and is incomplete. This sample has around 150,000 clones, with roughly 88% found just once. The chain has TRBV10-3 and TRBJ1-6; 8 bases fit TRBD1. The starting material was peripheral blood, obtained 28 days after the second AZD1222 dose. This TCR came from an adult who received the AZD1222 COVID-19 vaccine. CDR3 protein: CAISESGTGLRLPLHF. CDR3 nucleotides: TGTGCCATCAGTGAGTCAGGGACAGGCCTTCGTCTACCCCTCCACTTT.